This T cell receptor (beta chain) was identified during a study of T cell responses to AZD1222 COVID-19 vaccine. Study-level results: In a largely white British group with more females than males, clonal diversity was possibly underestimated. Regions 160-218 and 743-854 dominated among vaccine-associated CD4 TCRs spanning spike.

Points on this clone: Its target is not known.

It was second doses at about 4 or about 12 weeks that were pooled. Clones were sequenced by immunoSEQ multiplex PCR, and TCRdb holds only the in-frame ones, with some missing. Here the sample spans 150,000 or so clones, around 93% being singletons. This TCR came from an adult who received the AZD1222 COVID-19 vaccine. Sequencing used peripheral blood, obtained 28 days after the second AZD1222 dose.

Here the CDR3 DNA reads TGTGCCAGCAGCCAAGTGGGCCTCGTAAATGAGCAGTTCTTC. This sequence encodes CASSQVGLVNEQFF. The V and J genes are TRBV3-1 (or the pseudogene TRBV3-2) and TRBJ2-1; D uncertain. Germline V gives CDR1 LGHDT, CDR2 YNNKEL (reference sequence). This CDR3 region has 14 residues. Trimming shortened V by 1 base and J by 7 bases, and 11 bases separated the two germline ends.